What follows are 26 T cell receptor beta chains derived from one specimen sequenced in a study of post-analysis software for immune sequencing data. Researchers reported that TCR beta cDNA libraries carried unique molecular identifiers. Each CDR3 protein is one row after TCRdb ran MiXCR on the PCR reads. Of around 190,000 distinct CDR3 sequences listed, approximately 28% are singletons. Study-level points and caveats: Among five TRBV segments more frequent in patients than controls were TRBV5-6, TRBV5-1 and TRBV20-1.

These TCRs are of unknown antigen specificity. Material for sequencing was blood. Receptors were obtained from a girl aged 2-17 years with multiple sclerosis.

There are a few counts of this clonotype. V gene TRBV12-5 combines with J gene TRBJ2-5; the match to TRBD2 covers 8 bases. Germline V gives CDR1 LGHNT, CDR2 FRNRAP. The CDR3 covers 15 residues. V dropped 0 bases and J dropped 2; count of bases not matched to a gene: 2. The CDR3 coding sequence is TGTGCTAGTGGTTTGGTTGTAGCGGGGCAAGAGACCCAGTACTTC. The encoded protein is CASGLVVAGQETQYF.

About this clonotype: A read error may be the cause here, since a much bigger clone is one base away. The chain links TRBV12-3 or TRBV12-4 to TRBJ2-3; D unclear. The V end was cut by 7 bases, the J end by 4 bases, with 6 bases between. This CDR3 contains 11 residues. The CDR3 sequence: CASTTADTQYF. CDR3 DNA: TGTGCCAGCACCACGGCAGATACGCAGTATTTT.

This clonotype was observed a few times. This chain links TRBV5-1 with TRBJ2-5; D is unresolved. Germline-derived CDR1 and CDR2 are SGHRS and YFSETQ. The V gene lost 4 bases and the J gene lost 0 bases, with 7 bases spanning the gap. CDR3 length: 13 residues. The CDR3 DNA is TGCGCCAGCAGCCCCCAGTACCAAGAGACCCAGTACTTC. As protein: CASSPQYQETQYF.

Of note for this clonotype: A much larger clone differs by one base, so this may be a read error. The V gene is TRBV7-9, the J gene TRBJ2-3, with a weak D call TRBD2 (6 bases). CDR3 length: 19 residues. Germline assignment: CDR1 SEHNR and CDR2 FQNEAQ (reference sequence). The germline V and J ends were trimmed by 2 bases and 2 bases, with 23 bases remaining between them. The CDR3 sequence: CASSLRRGARGKHTDTQYF. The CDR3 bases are TGTGCCAGCAGCTTAAGGCGCGGGGCCCGCGGAAAGCACACAGATACGCAGTATTTT.

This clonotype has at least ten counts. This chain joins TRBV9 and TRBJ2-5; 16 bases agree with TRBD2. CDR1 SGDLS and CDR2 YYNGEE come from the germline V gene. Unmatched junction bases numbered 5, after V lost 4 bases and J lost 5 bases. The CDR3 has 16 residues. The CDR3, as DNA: TGTGCCAGCAGCTCGGGACTAGCGGGAGGGCTGGAGACCCAGTACTTC. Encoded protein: CASSSGLAGGLETQYF.

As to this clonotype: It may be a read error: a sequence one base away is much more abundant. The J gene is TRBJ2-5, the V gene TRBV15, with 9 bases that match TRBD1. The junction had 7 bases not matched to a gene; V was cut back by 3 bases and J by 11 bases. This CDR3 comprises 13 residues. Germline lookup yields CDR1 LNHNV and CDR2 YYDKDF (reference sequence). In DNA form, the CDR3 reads TGTGCCACCAGCAGGACAGGGGGGAATGAGCAGTACTTC. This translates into CATSRTGGNEQYF.

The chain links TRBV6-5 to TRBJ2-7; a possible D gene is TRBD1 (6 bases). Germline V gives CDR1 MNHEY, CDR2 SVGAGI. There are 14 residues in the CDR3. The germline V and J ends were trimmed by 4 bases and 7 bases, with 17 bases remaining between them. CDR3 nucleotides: TGTGCCAGCAGTTTAGGGACACGGGTCTCGGAGCAGTACTTC. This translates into CASSLGTRVSEQYF.

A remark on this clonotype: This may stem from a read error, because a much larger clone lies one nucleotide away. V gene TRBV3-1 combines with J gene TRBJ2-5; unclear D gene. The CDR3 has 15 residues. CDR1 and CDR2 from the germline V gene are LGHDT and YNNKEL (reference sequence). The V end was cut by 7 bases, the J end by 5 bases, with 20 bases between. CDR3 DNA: TGTGCCAGCACTCCCGTGGGTGCGGTGGAGGAGACCCAGTACTTC. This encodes CASTPVGAVEETQYF.

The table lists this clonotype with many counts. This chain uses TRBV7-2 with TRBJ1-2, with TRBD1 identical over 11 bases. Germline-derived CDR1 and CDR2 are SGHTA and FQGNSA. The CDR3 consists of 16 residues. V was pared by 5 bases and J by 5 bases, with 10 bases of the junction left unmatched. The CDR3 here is CASSPRRDRGNYGYTF. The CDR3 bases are TGTGCCAGCAGCCCGAGGCGGGACAGGGGGAATTATGGCTACACCTTC.

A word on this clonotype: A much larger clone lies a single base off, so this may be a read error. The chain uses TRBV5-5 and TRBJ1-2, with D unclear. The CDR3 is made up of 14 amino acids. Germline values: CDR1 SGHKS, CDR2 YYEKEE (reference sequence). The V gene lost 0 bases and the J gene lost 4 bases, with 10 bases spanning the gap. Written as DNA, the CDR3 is TGTGCCAGCAGCTTGGCGGGCACGAGCTATGGCTACACCTTC. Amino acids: CASSLAGTSYGYTF.

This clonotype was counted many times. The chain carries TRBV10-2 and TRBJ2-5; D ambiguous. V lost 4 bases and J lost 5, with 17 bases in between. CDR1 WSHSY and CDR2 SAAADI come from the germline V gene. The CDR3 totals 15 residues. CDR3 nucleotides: TGCGCCAGCAGTGGGGCCTACCCCGGGTTTGAGACCCAGTACTTC. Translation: CASSGAYPGFETQYF.

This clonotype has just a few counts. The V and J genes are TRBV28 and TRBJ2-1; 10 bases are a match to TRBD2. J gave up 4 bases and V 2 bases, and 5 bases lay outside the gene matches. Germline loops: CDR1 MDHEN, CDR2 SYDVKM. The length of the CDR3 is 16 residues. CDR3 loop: CASSLPGTSEYNEQFF. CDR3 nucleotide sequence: TGTGCCAGCAGTTTACCCGGGACTAGCGAATACAATGAGCAGTTCTTC. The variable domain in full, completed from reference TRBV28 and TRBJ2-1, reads DVKVTQSSRYLVKRTGEKVFLECVQDMDHENMFWYRQDPGLGLRLIYFSYDVKMKEKGDIPEGYSVSREKKERFSLILESASTNQTSMYLCASSLPGTSEYNEQFFGPGTRLTVL.

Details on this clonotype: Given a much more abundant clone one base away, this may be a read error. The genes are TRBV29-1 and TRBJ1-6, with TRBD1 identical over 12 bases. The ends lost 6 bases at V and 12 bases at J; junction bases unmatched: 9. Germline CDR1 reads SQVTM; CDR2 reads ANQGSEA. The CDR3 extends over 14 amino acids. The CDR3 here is CSVKGQGADLPLHF. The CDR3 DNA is TGCAGCGTAAAGGGACAGGGGGCGGACTTACCCCTCCACTTT.

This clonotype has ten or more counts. For the CDR3, the DNA is TGTGCCACAAGCACCTACAGCGGGGGGCCCGAGGAGCAGTACTTC. It encodes CATSTYSGGPEEQYF. This chain links TRBV6-5 with TRBJ2-7, with 9 positions matching TRBD2. Germline loops: CDR1 MNHEY, CDR2 SVGAGI. The CDR3 runs to 15 residues. The ends lost 10 bases at V and 7 bases at J; junction bases unmatched: 17.

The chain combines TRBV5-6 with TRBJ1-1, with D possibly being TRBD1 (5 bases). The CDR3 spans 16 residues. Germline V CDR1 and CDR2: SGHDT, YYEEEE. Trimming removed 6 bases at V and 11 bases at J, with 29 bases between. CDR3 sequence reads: CASTEGGDSGARAAFF. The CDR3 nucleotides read TGTGCCAGCACCGAGGGAGGGGATAGCGGGGCGCGGGCGGCTTTCTTT.

The CDR3 DNA reads as TGTGCCAGCAGTCCGAGACAGGTCTCCTACAATGAGCAGTTCTTC. It is translated as CASSPRQVSYNEQFF. The chain joins TRBV6-5 to TRBJ2-1; tentatively, D is TRBD1 (6 bases). Trimming cost V 5 bases and J 0 bases, with 11 bases left between them. Looked up from germline, CDR1 is MNHEY and CDR2 is SVGAGI. The CDR3 loop spans 15 amino acids.

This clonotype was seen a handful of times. The CDR3 DNA is TGTGCCACCAGCAGAGCCGGGGCCCAGCATTTT. Translated, it gives CATSRAGAQHF. The chain uses TRBV15 and TRBJ1-5; no definite D call. Germline CDR1 is LNHNV and CDR2 is YYDKDF (reference sequence). The CDR3 is 11 residues long. V lost 1 base, J lost 11 bases, and 6 bases lay in between.

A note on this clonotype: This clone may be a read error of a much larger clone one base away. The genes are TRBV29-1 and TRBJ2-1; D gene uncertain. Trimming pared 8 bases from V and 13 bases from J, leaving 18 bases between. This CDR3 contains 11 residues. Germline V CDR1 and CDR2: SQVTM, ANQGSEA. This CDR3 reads CSWTAGETQFF. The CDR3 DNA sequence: TGCAGCTGGACGGCCGGAGAGACCCAGTTCTTC.

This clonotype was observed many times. CDR3 sequence (DNA): TGCGCCAGCAGCCAAGATTTGGTGGCGGGAGGGTTACTGTACGAGCAGTACTTC. This encodes CASSQDLVAGGLLYEQYF. The chain uses TRBV4-1 and TRBJ2-5, with 9 bases that match TRBD2. The end of the DNA fits TRBJ2-7 better, so the J call may be wrong. The CDR3 has 18 amino acids. CDR1 and CDR2 from the germline V gene are MGHRA and YSYEKL.

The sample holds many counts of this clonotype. CDR3 bases: TGCAGTGCTAGAGATCCGGCGGCTAATGAAAAACTGTTTTTT. Translating gives CSARDPAANEKLFF. The chain joins TRBV20-1 to TRBJ1-4, with unresolved D. Trimming took 0 bases from V and 3 from J, leaving 8 bases between them. The CDR3 spans 14 residues. Germline-derived CDR1 and CDR2 are DFQATT and SNEGSKA (reference sequence).

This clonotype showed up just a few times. As DNA, the CDR3 is TGCGCCAGCAGCTTGGGACTTTTTGAGAACACCGGGGAGCTGTTTTTT. This codes for CASSLGLFENTGELFF. This sequence joins TRBV5-1 and TRBJ2-2, with D uncertain. V dropped 0 bases and J dropped 1 base, with 10 bases sitting between them. The CDR3 length is 16 residues. Germline values: CDR1 SGHRS, CDR2 YFSETQ.

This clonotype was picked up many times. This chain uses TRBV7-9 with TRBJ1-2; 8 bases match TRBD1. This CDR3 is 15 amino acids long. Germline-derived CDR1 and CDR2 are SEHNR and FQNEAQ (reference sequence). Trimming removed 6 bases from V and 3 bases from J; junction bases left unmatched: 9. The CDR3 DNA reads TGTGCCAGCAGTTACTCCGACAGGGGTGACTATGGCTACACCTTC. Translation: CASSYSDRGDYGYTF.

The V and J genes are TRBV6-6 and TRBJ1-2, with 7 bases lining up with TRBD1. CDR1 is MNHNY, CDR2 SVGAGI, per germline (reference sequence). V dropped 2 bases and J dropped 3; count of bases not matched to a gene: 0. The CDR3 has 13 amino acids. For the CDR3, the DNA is TGTGCCAGCAGTTACGGGACAGACTATGGCTACACCTTC. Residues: CASSYGTDYGYTF.

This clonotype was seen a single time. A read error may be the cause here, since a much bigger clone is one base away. The CDR3 here is CSARGRGVGETQYF. In DNA, the CDR3 is TGCAGTGCTAGAGGGCGGGGGGTAGGGGAGACCCAGTACTTC. This sequence joins TRBV20-1 and TRBJ2-5; 8 nucleotides agree with TRBD2. This CDR3 is 14 amino acids long. V trimming: 1 base; J trimming: 5 bases; junction bases outside the gene matches: 6. CDR1 and CDR2 from the germline V gene are DFQATT and SNEGSKA (reference sequence).

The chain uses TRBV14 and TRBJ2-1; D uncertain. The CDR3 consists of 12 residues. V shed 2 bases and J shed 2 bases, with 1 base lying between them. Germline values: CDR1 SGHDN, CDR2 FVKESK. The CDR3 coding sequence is TGTGCCAGCAGCCAACCCTACAATGAGCAGTTCTTC. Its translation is CASSQPYNEQFF.

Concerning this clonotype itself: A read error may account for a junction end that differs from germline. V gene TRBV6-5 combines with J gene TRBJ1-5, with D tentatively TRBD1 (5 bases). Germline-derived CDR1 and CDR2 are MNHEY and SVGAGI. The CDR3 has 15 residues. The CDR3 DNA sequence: TGTGCCAGCAGCCGGGACGAACGAAGCAATCGGCCCCAGCATTTT. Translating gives CASSRDERSNRPQHF.